This T cell receptor (beta chain) came from a study of blood T cell repertoires in COVID-19. This clone has more than one count but fewer than ten. The protocol was immunoSEQ multiplex PCR, while the TCRdb copy is restricted to in-frame clones and leaves out a portion. The repertoire holds 330,000 or so clones, with more than 85% as singletons. V was pared by 4 bases and J by 3 bases, with 6 bases of the junction left unmatched. Germline loops: CDR1 SNHLY, CDR2 FYNNEI. This CDR3 comprises 15 residues. The specimen was PBMCs or T cells enriched from blood (not recorded which). V gene TRBV2 combines with J gene TRBJ2-7; 10 nucleotides align to TRBD2. The receptor's source is a woman aged 30 to 39 who had recovered from COVID-19. The CDR3 nucleotides read TGTGCCAGCAGTGTCGGGACTAGCGAGATCTACGAGCAGTACTTC. It translates to CASSVGTSEIYEQYF.